A single sample gave rise to the 16 T cell receptor beta chains below, sequenced in a study of blood T cell repertoires in COVID-19. Data came from immunoSEQ multiplex PCR; TCRdb stores just in-frame clones and leaves some out. The sample carries under 450,000 clones, 75% to 90% recorded once. The sequenced material came from peripheral blood. The receptors shown here come from a woman aged 40 to 50 with COVID-19, enrolled during active disease.

This chain uses TRBV4-3 with TRBJ1-4, with 8 positions matching TRBD1. With V trimmed by 2 bases and J by 6 bases, 11 bases remained unmatched. CDR3 length: 17 amino acids. Germline V gene sequence: CDR1 LGHNA, CDR2 YSLEER. The CDR3 bases are TGCGCCAGCAGCCAAACATTAAGCGGACAGGGAGATGAAAAACTGTTTTTT. It yields the protein CASSQTLSGQGDEKLFF.

V gene TRBV28 combines with J gene TRBJ1-1; possibly TRBD1 for D (5 bases). The CDR3 sequence is 15 residues long. With 8 bases removed from V and 6 bases from J, the gap between germline ends came to 22 bases. CDR1 is MDHEN and CDR2 is SYDVKM in the germline V gene. The CDR3 DNA sequence: TGTGCCAGCGCCAAACAGGTGGGAAGGGGCCCTGAAGCTTTCTTT. This codes for CASAKQVGRGPEAFF. Full variable domain (missing parts from reference TRBV28 and TRBJ1-1): DVKVTQSSRYLVKRTGEKVFLECVQDMDHENMFWYRQDPGLGLRLIYFSYDVKMKEKGDIPEGYSVSREKKERFSLILESASTNQTSMYLCASAKQVGRGPEAFFGQGTRLTVV.

This clone was seen just once. The chain couples TRBV6-6 to TRBJ1-5; D is possibly TRBD1 (5 bases). Trimming took off 6 bases at V and 3 bases at J, with 15 bases between the two ends. CDR1 and CDR2 from the germline V gene are MNHNY and SVGAGI (reference sequence). The CDR3 runs to 15 residues. This chain's CDR3 is CASSQRGTNNQPQHF. The CDR3 DNA reads TGTGCCAGCAGCCAAAGGGGAACGAACAATCAGCCCCAGCATTTT.

This clone was found once. The chain carries TRBV6-4 and TRBJ2-7, with a possible D match to TRBD1 (5 bases). Trimming removed 6 bases at V and 3 bases at J, with 12 bases between. The CDR3 has 13 amino acids. Germline-derived CDR1 and CDR2 are MRHNA and SNTAGT. CDR3 coding DNA: TGTGCCAGCAGCTTACGCCAGGGCTACGAGCAGTACTTC. This encodes CASSLRQGYEQYF.

The chain employs TRBV20-1 and TRBJ2-7, with D possibly TRBD2 on 5 matching bases. The CDR3 contains 11 residues. Germline V gene data show CDR1 as DFQATT and CDR2 as SNEGSKA (reference sequence). Trimming shortened V by 2 bases and J by 3 bases, and 5 bases separated the two germline ends. The CDR3 reads CSARRGYEQYF. The CDR3 DNA reads TGCAGTGCTAGACGGGGCTACGAGCAGTACTTC.

This clone appeared once. The rearrangement uses TRBV28 and TRBJ2-3, with D maybe TRBD1 (6 bases). This CDR3 has 11 amino acids. Germline V gene data show CDR1 as MDHEN and CDR2 as SYDVKM. Trimming took off 7 bases at V and 12 bases at J, with 14 bases between the two ends. The CDR3 region is CASIRSGDQYF. DNA for the CDR3: TGTGCCAGCATCAGATCAGGGGACCAGTATTTT. The full variable domain, completed using reference TRBV28 and TRBJ2-3, is DVKVTQSSRYLVKRTGEKVFLECVQDMDHENMFWYRQDPGLGLRLIYFSYDVKMKEKGDIPEGYSVSREKKERFSLILESASTNQTSMYLCASIRSGDQYFGPGTRLTVL.

The table lists this clone with a count of one. The chain combines TRBV12-3 or TRBV12-4 with TRBJ1-1, with TRBD1 identical over 7 bases. Trimming removed 6 bases from V and 4 bases from J; junction bases left unmatched: 2. This CDR3 is 12 amino acids long. CDR3 sequence (DNA): TGTGCCAGCAGACAGGGGCGCACTGAAGCTTTCTTT. This translates into CASRQGRTEAFF.

The chain uses TRBV30 and TRBJ1-1, with a tentative D call TRBD1 (5 bases). Per the germline V gene, CDR1 is GTSNPN and CDR2 is SVGIG (reference sequence). The CDR3 length is 13 residues. Trimming removed 1 base at V and 1 base at J, with 7 bases between. The CDR3 region is CAWSGQGNTEAFF. The DNA of the CDR3 is TGTGCCTGGAGTGGTCAGGGGAACACTGAAGCTTTCTTT.

V and J are TRBV6-1 and TRBJ1-5, with no clear D. The CDR3 totals 15 residues. CDR1 and CDR2 (germline): MNHNS, SASEGT. V lost 2 bases and J 4 bases, leaving 12 bases between the germline ends. The CDR3 is CASSENGDPNQPQHF. In DNA, the CDR3 is TGTGCCAGCAGTGAAAACGGGGATCCTAATCAGCCCCAGCATTTT.

The J gene is TRBJ1-2, the V gene TRBV19; D call uncertain. The length of the CDR3 is 14 residues. Trimming stripped 1 base from V and 4 bases from J, with 10 bases between. Germline values: CDR1 LNHDA, CDR2 SQIVND (reference sequence). CDR3: CASSIATNVYGYTF. The CDR3 DNA reads TGTGCCAGTAGTATAGCTACGAATGTCTATGGCTACACCTTC.

The chain combines TRBV6-2 or TRBV6-3 with TRBJ1-5; TRBD1 aligns across 8 bases. V trimming: 6 bases; J trimming: 1 base; junction bases outside the gene matches: 11. The CDR3 runs to 17 residues. The germline V gene has CDR1 MNHEY and CDR2 SVGEGT. The CDR3 spells CASSPWTGKPSNQPQHF. The CDR3 DNA is TGTGCCAGCAGCCCTTGGACAGGGAAACCGAGCAATCAGCCCCAGCATTTT.

The chain has TRBV7-9 and TRBJ1-1, with 10 positions matching TRBD1. The CDR3 loop spans 14 amino acids. V lost 3 bases and J lost 4; bases outside the gene matches: 2. The germline V gene has CDR1 SEHNR and CDR2 FQNEAQ (reference sequence). The chain's CDR3 is CASSFGQGGTEAFF. The CDR3 DNA follows: TGTGCCAGCAGCTTCGGACAGGGGGGCACTGAAGCTTTCTTT.

This sequence joins TRBV5-1 and TRBJ1-2; TRBD1 might be the D (5 bases). The CDR3 contains 15 residues. V was shortened by 0 bases and J by 4 bases, with 13 bases between the two germline ends. The V gene's germline CDR1 is SGHRS and CDR2 YFSETQ. The chain's CDR3 is CASSLGTQGGYGYTF. CDR3 coding DNA: TGCGCCAGCAGCTTGGGAACCCAGGGAGGCTATGGCTACACCTTC.

This rearrangement joins TRBV5-1 to TRBJ2-1; D possibly corresponds to TRBD1 (7 bases). Germline CDR1 reads SGHRS; CDR2 reads YFSETQ. The germline V and J ends were trimmed by 0 bases and 4 bases, with 17 bases remaining between them. This CDR3 is built from 17 residues. The CDR3 sequence is CASSLVAGTDRYNEQFF. CDR3 bases: TGCGCCAGCAGCTTGGTGGCGGGGACAGATCGGTACAATGAGCAGTTCTTC.

Here the CDR3 DNA reads TGCGCCAGCAGCTTCGGACAGGGGGCGTATACGCAGTATTTT. This gives the protein CASSFGQGAYTQYF. The V call is TRBV5-1, the J call TRBJ2-3; TRBD1 matches at 11 bases. Germline V gene sequence: CDR1 SGHRS, CDR2 YFSETQ. J was trimmed by 7 bases and V by 2 bases; bases with no gene match: 3. This CDR3 is 14 amino acids long. Filled out from reference TRBV5-1 and TRBJ2-3, the complete variable domain reads KAGVTQTPRYLIKTRGQQVTLSCSPISGHRSVSWYQQTPGQGLQFLFEYFSETQRNKGNFPGRFSGRQFSNSRSEMNVSTLELGDSALYLCASSFGQGAYTQYFGPGTRLTVL.

The J gene is TRBJ1-5, the V gene TRBV28; 7 bases match TRBD1. From germline, CDR1 is MDHEN and CDR2 SYDVKM. The V gene end was trimmed by 10 bases and the J gene end by 0 bases; junction bases not matched to a gene: 15. The CDR3 has 17 amino acids. Here the CDR3 DNA reads TGTGCCACCCTATCAGGGGGTCTAACCTATAGCAATCAGCCCCAGCATTTT. Translated, it gives CATLSGGLTYSNQPQHF.